The table lists the clone carrying this T cell receptor beta chain with a few counts. The antigen remains unidentified. As every portion of the isolated RNA was reverse transcribed, the sequencing read expressed TCRB transcripts. The table came from immunoSEQ multiplex PCR; TCRdb's copy has only in-frame clones and leaves some out. The sample includes roughly 300,000 clones, 9.3% seen only once; the top ten take about 1%. The data originate from a study of beta chain features in type 1 diabetes. Study details: Patient and healthy donor groups were alike in age, gender and cell yields.

Whole-study findings and limits: Within the patient group, naive, central memory and Treg TCRB repertoires appeared more similar to each other than within healthy donors. Although PCR might favor shorter templates, it would do so equally in patients and controls. People with Type 1 diabetes carried modestly yet significantly shorter TCRB CDR3s in all four CD4+ subsets.

The V gene lost 4 bases and the J gene lost 0 bases, with 9 bases spanning the gap. CDR3 length: 15 amino acids. Germline CDR1 reads LGHNA; CDR2 reads YSLEER. This chain uses TRBV4-3 with TRBJ2-2, with a possible D match to TRBD1 (6 bases). Sequenced input: central memory CD4+ T cells from blood. The sequence came from a man aged 25-45 years with type 1 diabetes. The CDR3 protein is CASSLGQTNTGELFF. DNA of the CDR3: TGCGCCAGCAGCCTTGGACAGACGAACACCGGGGAGCTGTTTTTT.